This is a list of T cell receptor beta chains from one sample in a study of blood T cell repertoires in COVID-19. Generated by immunoSEQ multiplex PCR, the TCRdb table keeps only in-frame clones and is missing some. The sample shows 100,000 to 110,000 clones, almost 80% of them seen only once. The specimen sequenced was peripheral blood. Receptors originate from a woman aged 70-85 years with acute or convalescent COVID-19. Both conserved end residues are part of each CDR3. D genes are given only for firm matches. Only part of the rows carry a size: once, few, many, or a class if the clone is expanded.

CASRTGPSNQPQHF TGTGCCAGTAGGACAGGGCCCAGCAATCAGCCCCAGCATTTT TRBJ1-5 TRBD1 . TRBV2
CASSRYPDRERANYGYTF TGCGCCAGCAGCCGCTACCCAGACAGGGAGAGGGCTAACTATGGCTACACCTTC TRBJ1-2 TRBD1 . TRBV4-1
CAIRETSGGTDTQYF TGTGCCATCAGGGAGACTAGCGGGGGCACAGATACGCAGTATTTT TRBJ2-3 TRBD2 . TRBV10-3
CASSQFSGGTGELFF TGTGCCAGCAGCCAATTCTCAGGGGGCACCGGGGAGCTGTTTTTT TRBJ2-2 TRBD1 few TRBV3-1/TRBV3-2
CASSEATGRETQYF TGTGCCAGCAGTGAAGCGACAGGGAGGGAGACCCAGTACTTC TRBJ2-5 . few TRBV2
CASSEGAEMNSPLHF TGTGCCAGCAGCGAGGGGGCAGAAATGAATTCACCCCTCCACTTT TRBJ1-6 TRBD1 . TRBV9
CAWSYGAQETQYF TGTGCCTGGAGTTATGGGGCGCAGGAGACCCAGTACTTC TRBJ2-5 . . TRBV30
CASSLAGGTGELFF TGTGCCAGCAGCTTAGCGGGGGGGACCGGGGAGCTGTTTTTT TRBJ2-2 TRBD2 . TRBV7-2
CASSYSIVDYGYTF TGCGCCAGCAGTTACAGCATCGTGGACTATGGCTACACCTTC TRBJ1-2 . once TRBV5-1
CASSLAGLGPDTQYF TGTGCCAGCAGCTTGGCGGGATTAGGGCCAGATACGCAGTATTTT TRBJ2-3 . . TRBV5-4
CASSPGQGLNTEAFF TGCGCCAGCTCACCGGGACAGGGGTTGAACACTGAAGCTTTCTTT TRBJ1-1 TRBD1 few TRBV5-1
CASSLQGTGTDTQYF TGTGCCAGCAGCCTACAGGGAACGGGCACAGATACGCAGTATTTT TRBJ2-3 . . TRBV7-2
CAISARDREESGYTF TGTGCCATCAGTGCCCGGGACAGGGAGGAATCTGGCTACACCTTC TRBJ1-2 TRBD1 few TRBV10-3
CASSPSGQAYEQYF TGCGCCAGCAGCCCCTCGGGACAGGCCTACGAGCAGTACTTC TRBJ2-7 TRBD1 . TRBV5-1
CASSPRDSGANVLTF TGCGCCAGCAGCCCGCGGGACTCTGGGGCCAACGTCCTGACTTTC TRBJ2-6 . . TRBV5-1
CAWSGDRGSSPLHF TGTGCCTGGAGTGGGGACAGGGGAAGTTCACCCCTCCACTTT TRBJ1-6 TRBD1 . TRBV30
CASSLGQGRNYDTQYF TGTGCCAGCAGTTTGGGACAGGGCCGAAACTACGATACGCAGTATTTT TRBJ2-3 TRBD1 . TRBV11-2
CASVDRLGDNEQFF TGTGCCAGCGTAGACAGGCTCGGAGACAATGAGCAGTTCTTC TRBJ2-1 . . TRBV6-5
CASGRADTQYF TGTGCCAGTGGTCGGGCAGATACGCAGTATTTT TRBJ2-3 . once TRBV6-5
CASRQGGNIYGYTF TGTGCCAGCAGACAGGGGGGGAACATCTATGGCTACACCTTC TRBJ1-2 TRBD1 . TRBV25-1
CASSPFGGGRNQPQHF TGTGCCAGCAGCCCCTTCGGGGGGGGCCGCAATCAGCCCCAGCATTTT TRBJ1-5 . . TRBV3-1/TRBV3-2
CASSLVGSPNEKLFF TGTGCCAGCAGCTTAGTGGGGAGCCCTAATGAAAAACTGTTTTTT TRBJ1-4 . . TRBV7-2
CASSQPATGTGELFF TGTGCCAGCAGCCAGCCCGCCACGGGGACCGGGGAGCTGTTTTTT TRBJ2-2 . . TRBV14
CASSVDGAKNIQYF TGTGCCAGCAGCGTAGACGGAGCCAAAAACATTCAGTACTTC TRBJ2-4 . . TRBV9
CASRDRAYNSPLHF TGTGCCAGCAGGGACAGGGCCTATAATTCACCCCTCCACTTT TRBJ1-6 TRBD1 . TRBV3-1/TRBV3-2
CASSLQTGGGGNTIYF TGTGCCAGCAGCCTCCAGACAGGGGGCGGTGGAAACACCATATATTTT TRBJ1-3 TRBD1 . TRBV7-2
CASRTGTPNEQFF TGTGCCAGCAGGACCGGGACACCGAATGAGCAGTTCTTC TRBJ2-1 . few TRBV28
CASSPPGFRNTIYF TGTGCCAGCAGTCCCCCAGGGTTTCGAAACACCATATATTTT TRBJ1-3 . . TRBV28
CAGNGDRENIQYF TGTGCCGGTAATGGGGACAGAGAAAACATTCAGTACTTC TRBJ2-4 TRBD1 . TRBV28
CASSPSKRGGVETQYF TGTGCCAGCAGCCCTTCGAAGCGGGGGGGCGTAGAGACCCAGTACTTC TRBJ2-5 TRBD2 . TRBV7-3
CASSHDSYEQYF TGTGCCAGCAGCCACGACAGCTACGAGCAGTACTTC TRBJ2-7 . . TRBV3-1/TRBV3-2
CASGYGGSNTEAFF TGTGCTAGTGGTTATGGAGGGTCGAACACTGAAGCTTTCTTT TRBJ1-1 . medium-sized TRBV12-5
CASGEQGPETQYF TGTGCCAGCGGCGAACAGGGCCCAGAGACCCAGTACTTC TRBJ2-5 . . TRBV27
CASSLDRASEAFF TGTGCCAGCAGCTTGGACAGGGCTTCTGAAGCTTTCTTT TRBJ1-1 TRBD1 . TRBV7-2
CASSPDRGNQPQHF TGTGCCAGCAGCCCCGACAGGGGCAATCAGCCCCAGCATTTT TRBJ1-5 TRBD1 few TRBV6-4
CASSKEGRGGPIGELFF TGTGCCAGCAGCAAAGAGGGGCGGGGGGGCCCGATCGGGGAGCTGTTTTTT TRBJ2-2 . . TRBV21-1
CASSLKVAGGISTDTQYF TGTGCCAGCAGCTTGAAGGTTGCGGGGGGGATATCAACAGATACGCAGTATTTT TRBJ2-3 TRBD2 . TRBV5-4
CASSLDFGVGYTF TGTGCCAGCAGCTTAGATTTCGGGGTCGGCTACACCTTC TRBJ1-2 . . TRBV7-2
CASGRARGDYNEQFF TGTGCTAGTGGTCGAGCCAGGGGAGACTACAATGAGCAGTTCTTC TRBJ2-1 . . TRBV12-5
CASSPRTAGDTIYF TGTGCCAGCAGCCCAAGGACAGCCGGCGACACCATATATTTT TRBJ1-3 . few TRBV7-2
CASSPRGDRGSEAFF TGTGCCAGCAGCCCGCGGGGGGACAGGGGGTCTGAAGCTTTCTTT TRBJ1-1 TRBD1 . TRBV11-3